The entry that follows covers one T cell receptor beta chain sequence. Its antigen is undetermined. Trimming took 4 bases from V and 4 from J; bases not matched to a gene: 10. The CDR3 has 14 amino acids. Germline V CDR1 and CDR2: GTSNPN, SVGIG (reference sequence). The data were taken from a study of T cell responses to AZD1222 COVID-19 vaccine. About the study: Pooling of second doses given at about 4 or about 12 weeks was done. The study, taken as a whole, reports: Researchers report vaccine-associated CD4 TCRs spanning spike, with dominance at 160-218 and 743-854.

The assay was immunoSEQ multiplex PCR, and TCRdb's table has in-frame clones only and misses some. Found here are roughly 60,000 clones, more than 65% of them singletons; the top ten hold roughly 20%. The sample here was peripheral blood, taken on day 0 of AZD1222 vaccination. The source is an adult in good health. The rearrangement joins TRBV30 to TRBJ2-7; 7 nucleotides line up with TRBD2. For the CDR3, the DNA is TGTGCCTGGAACCGTGGGGGGGTCCAATACGAGCAGTACGTC. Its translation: CAWNRGGVQYEQYV.